This entry features one T cell receptor beta chain sequence. The target of this receptor is not known. No much larger clone exists at a distance of one base, and base qualities are not known. The time point label, read with the paper, signifies: 30 days after allogeneic hematopoietic stem cell transplantation. At 30 days after allogeneic hematopoietic stem cell transplantation, peripheral blood mononuclear cells were collected from the patients. Sequencing was carried out with an Illumina MiSeq. The SMARTer RACE cDNA Amplification kit was used to reverse transcribe the RNA, and the TCR beta CDR3 region was then amplified. The RNeasy Mini Kit was used to extract RNA from the sorted cells. Illumina paired-end sequencing was applied to the TCR beta amplicons. Processing in the source paper ran as follows. MiXCR, VDJtools and the tcR R package were the tools used to analyze the TCR repertoire. Diversity was quantified with the inverse Simpson index, and clones were binned as rare, small, medium or expanded by repertoire proportion. Starting from the raw public reads, TCRdb applied fastp trimming at Q25, assembled clones with MiXCR and retained in-frame beta chains. Under each unique CDR3 protein, matching rows form one entry showing the most common genes and DNA. These V and J calls derive from TCRdb rather than the authors' analysis. The sample includes fewer than 5,500 distinct CDR3 sequences, with approximately 97% observed a single time. In total, the top ten clones hold about 37% of the sample.

The record originates from a study of regulatory T cells after allogeneic stem cell transplantation (dated by TCRdb to 2017 to 2018). About the full investigation: Patients were stratified according to whether acute graft-versus-host disease had developed within 100 days after stem cell transplantation. The study compared the TCR repertoire of regulatory T cells after allogeneic stem cell transplantation in patients who had acute graft-versus-host disease versus patients who did not. Fluorescence-activated cell sorting was used to isolate CD4+CD25+CD127- regulatory T cells from patient PBMCs. Conventional CD4+ T cells defined as CD4+CD25+/-CD127+ were also sorted and TCR-sequenced for comparison in the study.

The study at large found these results: Compared with patients who had graft-versus-host disease, patients without the disease had a regulatory T-cell TCR repertoire that was more focused and less diverse. A significantly larger repertoire share was occupied by the top 10 regulatory T-cell clones in non-GvHD patients, which suggested expansion of presumably allo-specific protective clones. Because the patient sample size was small, the findings needed validation in a larger cohort. No significant difference in conventional CD4+ T-cell repertoire diversity was found between patients with and without graft-versus-host disease. None of the regulatory T-cell clones was shared across all patients, and no significant correlation was found between sorted cell numbers and the inverse Simpson index.

Sample: sorted CD4+ T cells from blood (whether regulatory or conventional is not recorded), taken 30 days after allogeneic stem cell transplant. This TCR derives from a human patient who had an allogeneic stem cell transplant, so the T cells may come from the graft donor.

The DNA sequence reads TGTGCCAGCAGTCAGGGGGGCAAAAACAAGCAGTACTTC. Its translation reads: CASSQGGKNKQYF. This chain is built from TRBV6-5 and TRBJ2-4; the D segment could be TRBD1, given 7 matching bases. V loses 5 bases of germline sequence and J loses 13 bases, and the interval between the two ends is 18 bases. From cysteine to phenylalanine, the CDR3 is 13 amino acids long. Only the CDR3 DNA is retained, 39 bases long and in frame from the first base. From the germline V gene, CDR1 is MNHEY and CDR2 is SVGAGI.